A selection of T cell receptor beta chains follows, all from one sample in a study of CD8+ T cells in alopecia areata. Only in-frame clones appear in the TCRdb table, and some are missing; sequencing was by immunoSEQ multiplex PCR. The table shows some 170,000 clones, with 50% to 70% occurring only once. This specimen was CD4+ T cells sorted from blood, taken at week 0. The receptors were gathered from a human donor with alopecia areata. Each CDR3 is given with its conserved first and last residue. The order of the fields is V gene, clone size, J gene, D gene, CDR3 protein, CDR3 DNA. The D gene is left open where the match is weak. Clone size is not always given. Where it is, it says once, few, many or a class for expanded clones.

v_gene: TRBV4-3; abundance: NA; j_gene: TRBJ2-2; d_gene: TRBD2; CDR3aa: CASSQDPAGEDTGELFF; CDR3nt: TGCGCCAGCAGCCAAGATCCAGCGGGGGAAGACACCGGGGAGCTGTTTTTT
v_gene: TRBV29-1; abundance: NA; j_gene: TRBJ2-1; d_gene: TRBD2; CDR3aa: CSVAGTSGVSEQFF; CDR3nt: TGCAGCGTTGCTGGGACTAGCGGGGTGAGTGAGCAGTTCTTC
v_gene: TRBV7-9; abundance: NA; j_gene: TRBJ2-6; d_gene: NA; CDR3aa: CASSLLRVGANVLTF; CDR3nt: TGTGCCAGCAGCTTATTGCGGGTCGGGGCCAACGTCCTGACTTTC
v_gene: TRBV4-3; abundance: NA; j_gene: TRBJ2-6; d_gene: NA; CDR3aa: CASSQEYQGTGANVLTF; CDR3nt: TGCGCCAGCAGCCAAGAGTACCAGGGTACCGGGGCCAACGTCCTGACTTTC
v_gene: TRBV5-1; abundance: NA; j_gene: TRBJ2-3; d_gene: NA; CDR3aa: CASSRTTGTDTQYF; CDR3nt: TGCGCCAGCAGCAGGACGACGGGCACAGATACGCAGTATTTT
v_gene: TRBV20-1; abundance: few; j_gene: TRBJ2-7; d_gene: NA; CDR3aa: CSVRQGPQYF; CDR3nt: TGCAGTGTAAGGCAGGGGCCGCAGTACTTC
v_gene: TRBV29-1; abundance: NA; j_gene: TRBJ2-7; d_gene: NA; CDR3aa: CSCRRGARDEQYF; CDR3nt: TGCAGCTGTAGGAGGGGGGCCAGGGACGAGCAGTACTTC
v_gene: TRBV4-3; abundance: NA; j_gene: TRBJ1-2; d_gene: NA; CDR3aa: CASSQDGGGYGYTF; CDR3nt: TGCGCCAGCAGCCAAGATGGGGGAGGCTATGGCTACACCTTC
v_gene: TRBV30; abundance: NA; j_gene: TRBJ2-6; d_gene: NA; CDR3aa: CAWRGFPGANVLTF; CDR3nt: TGTGCCTGGAGGGGGTTCCCGGGGGCCAACGTCCTGACTTTC
v_gene: TRBV14; abundance: NA; j_gene: TRBJ1-2; d_gene: NA; CDR3aa: CASSPGPYYGYTF; CDR3nt: TGTGCCAGCAGCCCAGGGCCGTACTATGGCTACACCTTC
v_gene: TRBV7-2; abundance: many; j_gene: TRBJ1-1; d_gene: NA; CDR3aa: CASTQNQMNTEAFF; CDR3nt: TGTGCCAGCACCCAGAACCAAATGAACACTGAAGCTTTCTTT
v_gene: TRBV29-1; abundance: NA; j_gene: TRBJ2-1; d_gene: TRBD1; CDR3aa: CSVKGAGSYNEQFF; CDR3nt: TGCAGCGTGAAGGGGGCGGGTTCCTACAATGAGCAGTTCTTC